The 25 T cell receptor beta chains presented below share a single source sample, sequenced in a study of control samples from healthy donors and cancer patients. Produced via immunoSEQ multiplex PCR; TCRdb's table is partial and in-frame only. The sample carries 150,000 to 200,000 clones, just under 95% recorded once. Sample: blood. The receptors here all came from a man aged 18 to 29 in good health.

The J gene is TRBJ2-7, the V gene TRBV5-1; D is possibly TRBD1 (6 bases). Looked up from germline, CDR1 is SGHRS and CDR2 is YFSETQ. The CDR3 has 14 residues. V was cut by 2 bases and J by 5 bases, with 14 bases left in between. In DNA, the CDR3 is TGCGCCAGCAGCTTAACGATACAGGGACACGAGCAGTACTTC. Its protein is CASSLTIQGHEQYF.

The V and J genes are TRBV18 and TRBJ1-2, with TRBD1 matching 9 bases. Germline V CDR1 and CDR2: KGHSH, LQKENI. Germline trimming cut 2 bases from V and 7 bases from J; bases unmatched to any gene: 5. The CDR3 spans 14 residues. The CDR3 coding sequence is TGTGCCAGCTCACCAGTTCGACAGGGGGGTGGCTACACCTTC. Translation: CASSPVRQGGGYTF.

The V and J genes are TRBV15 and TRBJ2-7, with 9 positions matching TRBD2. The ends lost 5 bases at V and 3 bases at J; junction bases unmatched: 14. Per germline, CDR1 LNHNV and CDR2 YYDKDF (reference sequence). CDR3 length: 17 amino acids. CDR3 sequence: CATSPRGAGGIFYEQYF. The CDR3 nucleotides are TGTGCCACCAGCCCCAGAGGAGCGGGGGGCATATTCTACGAGCAGTACTTC.

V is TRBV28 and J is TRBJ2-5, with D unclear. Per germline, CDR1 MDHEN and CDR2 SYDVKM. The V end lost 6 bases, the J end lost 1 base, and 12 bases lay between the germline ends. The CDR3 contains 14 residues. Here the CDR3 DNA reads TGTGCCAGCAGCCCAAGAAAACTCCAAGAGACCCAGTACTTC. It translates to CASSPRKLQETQYF.

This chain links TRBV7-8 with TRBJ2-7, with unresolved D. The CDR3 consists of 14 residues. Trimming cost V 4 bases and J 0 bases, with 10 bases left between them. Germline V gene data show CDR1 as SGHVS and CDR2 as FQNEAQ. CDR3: CASSSDASSYEQYF. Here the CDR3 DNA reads TGTGCCAGCAGCTCCGACGCTAGCTCCTACGAGCAGTACTTC.

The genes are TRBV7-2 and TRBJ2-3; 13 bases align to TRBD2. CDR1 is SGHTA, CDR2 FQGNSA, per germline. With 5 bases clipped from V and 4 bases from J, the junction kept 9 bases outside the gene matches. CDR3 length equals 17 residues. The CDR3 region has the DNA TGTGCCAGCAGCCCCGGACTAGCGGGGGACGGGGCAGATACGCAGTATTTT. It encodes CASSPGLAGDGADTQYF.

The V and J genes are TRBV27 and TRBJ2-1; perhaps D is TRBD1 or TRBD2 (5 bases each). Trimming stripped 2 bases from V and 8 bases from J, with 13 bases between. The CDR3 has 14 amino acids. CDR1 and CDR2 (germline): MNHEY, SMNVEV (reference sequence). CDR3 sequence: CASSLGWGTHEQFF. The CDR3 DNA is TGTGCCAGCAGTTTAGGTTGGGGGACCCATGAGCAGTTCTTC.

The CDR3 region is CASSSGRGEQYF. In nucleotides, the CDR3 is TGTGCCAGCAGCTCTGGCCGAGGGGAGCAGTACTTC. This sequence joins TRBV7-6 and TRBJ2-7; D may be TRBD2 (5 bases). There are 12 residues in the CDR3. Germline CDR1 reads SGHVS; CDR2 reads FNYEAQ. With 4 bases removed from V and 7 bases from J, the gap between germline ends came to 11 bases. The full variable domain, its missing parts supplied by reference TRBV7-6 and TRBJ2-7, is GAGVSQSPRYKVTKRGQDVALRCDPISGHVSLYWYRQALGQGPEFLTYFNYEAQQDKSGLPNDRFSAERPEGSISTLTIQRTEQRDSAMYRCASSSGRGEQYFGPGTRLTVT.

The CDR3 region is CASSWTSGGGDTQYF. As DNA, the CDR3 is TGTGCCAGCAGCTGGACTAGCGGGGGCGGGGATACGCAGTATTTT. The chain is built from TRBV4-2 and TRBJ2-3; TRBD2 agrees at 13 bases. The trim removed 5 bases at V and 6 bases at J, leaving 5 bases unmatched. Germline V lookup: CDR1 LGHNA, CDR2 YNFKEQ. This CDR3 region has 15 residues.

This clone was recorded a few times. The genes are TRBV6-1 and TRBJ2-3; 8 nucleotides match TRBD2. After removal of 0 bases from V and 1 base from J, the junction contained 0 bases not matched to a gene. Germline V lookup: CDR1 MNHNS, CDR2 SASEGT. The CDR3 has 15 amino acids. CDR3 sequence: CASSEARGGTDTQYF. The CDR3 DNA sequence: TGTGCCAGCAGTGAAGCGCGGGGGGGCACAGATACGCAGTATTTT.

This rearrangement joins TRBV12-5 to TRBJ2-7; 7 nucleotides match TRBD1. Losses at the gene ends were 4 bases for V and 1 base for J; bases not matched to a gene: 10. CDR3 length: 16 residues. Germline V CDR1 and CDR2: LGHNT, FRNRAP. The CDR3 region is CASGSFGTEVSYEQYF. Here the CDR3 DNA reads TGTGCTAGTGGTTCCTTCGGGACAGAGGTTTCCTACGAGCAGTACTTC.

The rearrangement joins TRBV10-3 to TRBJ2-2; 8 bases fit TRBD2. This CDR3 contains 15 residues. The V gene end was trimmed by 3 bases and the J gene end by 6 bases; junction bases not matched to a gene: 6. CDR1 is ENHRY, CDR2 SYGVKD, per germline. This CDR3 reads CAISDPGLGPGELFF. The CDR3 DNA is TGTGCCATCAGTGACCCGGGACTAGGACCCGGGGAGCTGTTTTTT.

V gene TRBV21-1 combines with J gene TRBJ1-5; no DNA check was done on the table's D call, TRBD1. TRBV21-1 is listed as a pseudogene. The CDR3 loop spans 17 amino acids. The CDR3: CASSKEAGGTKSQPQHF. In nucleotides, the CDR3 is TGTGCCAGCAGCAAAGAGGCAGGGGGGACCAAGAGTCAGCCCCAGCATTTT.

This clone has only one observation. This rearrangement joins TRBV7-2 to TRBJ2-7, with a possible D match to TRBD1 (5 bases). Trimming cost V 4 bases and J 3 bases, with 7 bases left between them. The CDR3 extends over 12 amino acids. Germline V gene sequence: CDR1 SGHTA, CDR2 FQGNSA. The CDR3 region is CASSSTDYEQYF. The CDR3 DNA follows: TGTGCCAGCAGCTCGACAGACTACGAGCAGTACTTC.

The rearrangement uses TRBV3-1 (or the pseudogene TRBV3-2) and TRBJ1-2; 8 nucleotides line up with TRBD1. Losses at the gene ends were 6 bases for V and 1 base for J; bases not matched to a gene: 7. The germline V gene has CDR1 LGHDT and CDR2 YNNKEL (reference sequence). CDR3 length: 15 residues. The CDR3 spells CASRRGDRGNYGYTF. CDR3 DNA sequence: TGTGCCAGCAGACGAGGCGACAGGGGTAACTATGGCTACACCTTC.

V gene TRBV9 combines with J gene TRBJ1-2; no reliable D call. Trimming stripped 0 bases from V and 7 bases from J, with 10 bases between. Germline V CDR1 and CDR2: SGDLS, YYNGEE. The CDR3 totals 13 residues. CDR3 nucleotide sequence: TGTGCCAGCAGCGTAGGACGGTGGGGTGGCTACACCTTC. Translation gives CASSVGRWGGYTF. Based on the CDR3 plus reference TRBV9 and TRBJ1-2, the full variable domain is DSGVTQTPKHLITATGQRVTLRCSPRSGDLSVYWYQQSLDQGLQFLIQYYNGEERAKGNILERFSAQQFPDLHSELNLSSLELGDSALYFCASSVGRWGGYTFGSGTRLTVV.

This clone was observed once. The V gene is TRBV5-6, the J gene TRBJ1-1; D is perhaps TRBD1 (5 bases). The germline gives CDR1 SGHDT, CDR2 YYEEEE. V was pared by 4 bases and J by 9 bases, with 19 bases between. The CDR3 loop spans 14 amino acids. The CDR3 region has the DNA TGTGCCAGCAGCAGGGGCCACTCGGGGAAAAAAGCTTTCTTT. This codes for CASSRGHSGKKAFF.

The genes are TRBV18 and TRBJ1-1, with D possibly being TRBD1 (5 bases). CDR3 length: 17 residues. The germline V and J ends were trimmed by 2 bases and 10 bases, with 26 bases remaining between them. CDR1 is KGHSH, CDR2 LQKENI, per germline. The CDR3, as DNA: TGTGCCAGCTCACCAACGTCACAGGACCTTTCCACCCTGGTAGCTTTCTTT. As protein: CASSPTSQDLSTLVAFF.

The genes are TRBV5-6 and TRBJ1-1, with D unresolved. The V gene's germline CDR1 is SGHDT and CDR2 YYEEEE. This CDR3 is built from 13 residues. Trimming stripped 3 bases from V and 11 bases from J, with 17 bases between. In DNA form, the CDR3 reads TGTGCCAGCAGCTCTGTGCTCACCCTAGGCGCTTTCTTT. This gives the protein CASSSVLTLGAFF. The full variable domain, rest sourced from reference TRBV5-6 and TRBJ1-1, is DAGVTQSPTHLIKTRGQQVTLRCSPKSGHDTVSWYQQALGQGPQFIFQYYEEEERQRGNFPDRFSGHQFPNYSSELNVNALLLGDSALYLCASSSVLTLGAFFGQGTRLTVV.

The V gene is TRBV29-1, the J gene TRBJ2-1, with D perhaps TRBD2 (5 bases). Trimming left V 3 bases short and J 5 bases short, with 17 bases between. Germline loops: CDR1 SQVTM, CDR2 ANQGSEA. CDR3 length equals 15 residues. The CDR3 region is CSVDVLGGKDNEQFF. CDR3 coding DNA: TGCAGCGTTGATGTTCTCGGAGGAAAGGACAATGAGCAGTTCTTC.

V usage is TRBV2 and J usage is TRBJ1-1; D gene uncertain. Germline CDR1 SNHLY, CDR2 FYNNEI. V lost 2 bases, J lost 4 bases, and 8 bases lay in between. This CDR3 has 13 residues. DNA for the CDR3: TGTGCCAGCAGTGAATTGGGAGGCACTGAAGCTTTCTTT. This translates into CASSELGGTEAFF.

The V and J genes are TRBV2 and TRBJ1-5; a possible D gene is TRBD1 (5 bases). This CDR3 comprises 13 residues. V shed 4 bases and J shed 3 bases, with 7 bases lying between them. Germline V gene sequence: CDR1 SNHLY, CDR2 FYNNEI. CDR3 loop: CASSVRDNQPQHF. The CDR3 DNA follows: TGTGCCAGCAGTGTCAGGGACAATCAGCCCCAGCATTTT.

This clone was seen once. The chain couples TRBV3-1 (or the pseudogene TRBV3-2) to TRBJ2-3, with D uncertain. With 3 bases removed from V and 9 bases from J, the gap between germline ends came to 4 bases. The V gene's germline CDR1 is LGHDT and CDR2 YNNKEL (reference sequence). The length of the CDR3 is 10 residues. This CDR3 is CASSQGTQYF. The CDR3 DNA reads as TGTGCCAGCAGCCAGGGAACGCAGTATTTT.

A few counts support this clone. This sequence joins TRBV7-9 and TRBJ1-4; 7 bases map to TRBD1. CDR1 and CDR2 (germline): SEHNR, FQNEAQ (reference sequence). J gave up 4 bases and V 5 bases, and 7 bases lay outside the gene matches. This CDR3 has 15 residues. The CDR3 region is CASSPGQAGNEKLFF. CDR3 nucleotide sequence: TGTGCCAGCAGCCCAGGACAGGCGGGTAATGAAAAACTGTTTTTT.

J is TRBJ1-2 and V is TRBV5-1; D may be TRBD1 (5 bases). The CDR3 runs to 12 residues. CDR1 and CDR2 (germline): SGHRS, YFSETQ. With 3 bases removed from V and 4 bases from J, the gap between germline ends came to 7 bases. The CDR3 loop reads CASSSGTYGYTF. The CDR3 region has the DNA TGCGCCAGCAGCTCGGGGACCTATGGCTACACCTTC.